In this sample, the clone carrying this T cell receptor beta chain turned up many times. This entry comes from a study of T-cell reconstitution after alpha-beta-depleted transplantation in children. Unique molecular identifiers were incorporated during preparation of the TCRbeta library. TCRdb re-analysed the PCR reads in MiXCR, keeping a single row per CDR3 protein. Here the sample spans around 600,000 distinct CDR3 sequences, approximately 16% being singletons. This CDR3 contains 13 residues. Unmatched junction bases numbered 5, after V lost 2 bases and J lost 13 bases. The chain links TRBV12-3 or TRBV12-4 to TRBJ2-1, with 10 bases fitting TRBD1. Sequencing was performed on PBMCs from the stem cell graft donor, taken from the stem cell graft. This TCR derives from a human donor who donated a stem cell graft to a child with acute myeloid leukemia. The CDR3 DNA sequence: TGTGCCAGCAGTTTACGGTCGACAGGGGGCCAGTTCTTC. Residues: CASSLRSTGGQFF.